This T cell receptor (beta chain) was identified in a study of CD8 T cells in ankylosing spondylitis. Germline CDR1 SGHRS, CDR2 YFSETQ. The CDR3 sequence is 11 residues long. Deletions cut 2 bases from V and 7 bases from J, with 7 bases between. As the method for making TCR beta libraries, quantitative 5'-RACE with molecular barcodes was used. From the 5' RACE reads, TCRdb called clonotypes with MiXCR, one entry per CDR3 protein. The table lists 200,000 to 250,000 distinct CDR3 sequences, approximately 24% of them singletons. This clonotype has ten or more counts. Its antigen is unidentified. Findings of the study overall: In the blood and synovial fluid of reactive arthritis, some motif variants had been previously reported. Disease-linked clones reportedly concentrated significantly in matched ankylosing spondylitis synovial fluid.

The source material was blood, either unsorted or a sorted T cell fraction (not recorded which). The sequence was collected from a male donor with ankylosing spondylitis or in good health (not recorded which). The J gene is TRBJ2-7, the V gene TRBV5-1; the D gene is possibly TRBD2 (5 bases). The CDR3 region is CASSLRGEQYF. In nucleotides, the CDR3 is TGCGCCAGCAGCTTACGGGGAGAGCAGTACTTC.